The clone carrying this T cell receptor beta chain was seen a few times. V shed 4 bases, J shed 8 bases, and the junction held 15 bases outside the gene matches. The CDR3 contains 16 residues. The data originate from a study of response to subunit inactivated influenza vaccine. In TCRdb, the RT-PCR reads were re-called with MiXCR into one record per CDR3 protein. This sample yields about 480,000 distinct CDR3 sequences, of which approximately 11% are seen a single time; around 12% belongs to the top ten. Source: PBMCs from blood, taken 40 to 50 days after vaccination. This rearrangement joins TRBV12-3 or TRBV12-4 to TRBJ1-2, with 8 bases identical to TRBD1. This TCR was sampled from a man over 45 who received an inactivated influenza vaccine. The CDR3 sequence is CASSSRDRRERGGYTF. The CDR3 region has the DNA TGTGCCAGCAGTTCCAGGGACAGGCGGGAACGGGGGGGCTACACCTTC.